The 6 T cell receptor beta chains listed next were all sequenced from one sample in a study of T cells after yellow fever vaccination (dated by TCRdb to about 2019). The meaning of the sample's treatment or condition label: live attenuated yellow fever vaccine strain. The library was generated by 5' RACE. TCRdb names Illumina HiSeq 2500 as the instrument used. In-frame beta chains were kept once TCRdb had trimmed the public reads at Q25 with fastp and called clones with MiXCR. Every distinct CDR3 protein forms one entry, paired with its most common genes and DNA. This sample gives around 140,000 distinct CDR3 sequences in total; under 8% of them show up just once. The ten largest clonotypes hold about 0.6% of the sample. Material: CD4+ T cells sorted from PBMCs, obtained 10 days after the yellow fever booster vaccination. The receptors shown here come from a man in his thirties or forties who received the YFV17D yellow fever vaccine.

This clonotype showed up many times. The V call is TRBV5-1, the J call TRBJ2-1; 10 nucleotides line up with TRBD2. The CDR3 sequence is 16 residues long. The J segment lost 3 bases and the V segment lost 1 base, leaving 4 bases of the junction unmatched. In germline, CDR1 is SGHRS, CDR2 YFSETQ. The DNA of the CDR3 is TGCGCCAGCAGCTTGTATCGGACTAGCGGCTACAATGAGCAGTTCTTC. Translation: CASSLYRTSGYNEQFF.

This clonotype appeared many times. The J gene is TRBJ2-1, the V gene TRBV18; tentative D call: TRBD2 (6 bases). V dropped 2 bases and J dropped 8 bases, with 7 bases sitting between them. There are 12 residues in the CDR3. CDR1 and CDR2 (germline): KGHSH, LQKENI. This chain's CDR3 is CASSPWGDEQFF. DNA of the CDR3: TGTGCCAGCTCACCATGGGGGGATGAGCAGTTCTTC.

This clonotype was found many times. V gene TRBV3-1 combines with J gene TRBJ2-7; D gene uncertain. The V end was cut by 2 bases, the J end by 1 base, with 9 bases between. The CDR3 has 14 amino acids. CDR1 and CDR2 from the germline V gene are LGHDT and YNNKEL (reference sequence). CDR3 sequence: CASSQSMSSYEQYF. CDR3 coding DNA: TGTGCCAGCAGCCAAAGTATGTCGTCCTACGAGCAGTACTTC.

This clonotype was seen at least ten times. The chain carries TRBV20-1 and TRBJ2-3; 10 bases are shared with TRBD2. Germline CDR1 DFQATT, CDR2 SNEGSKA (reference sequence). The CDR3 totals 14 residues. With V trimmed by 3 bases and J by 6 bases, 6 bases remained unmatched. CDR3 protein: CSASSSGSGDTQYF. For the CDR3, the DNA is TGCAGTGCTAGCTCTAGCGGGAGTGGGGATACGCAGTATTTT.

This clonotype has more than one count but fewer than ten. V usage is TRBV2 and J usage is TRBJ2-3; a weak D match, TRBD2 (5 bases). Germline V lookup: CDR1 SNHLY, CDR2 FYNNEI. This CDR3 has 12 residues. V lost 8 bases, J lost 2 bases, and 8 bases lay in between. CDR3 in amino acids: CASAGDTDTQYF. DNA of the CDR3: TGTGCCAGCGCCGGGGACACAGATACGCAGTATTTT.

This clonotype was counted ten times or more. The DNA for the CDR3 is TGTGCCAGCAGCCCAGGAGCCATTGCCTACGAGCAGTACTTC. Translation: CASSPGAIAYEQYF. V gene TRBV4-2 combines with J gene TRBJ2-7; D not certain. This CDR3 comprises 14 residues. Trimming cost V 4 bases and J 2 bases, with 12 bases left between them. The germline V gene has CDR1 LGHNA and CDR2 YNFKEQ.